These 3 T cell receptor beta chains originate from one sample sequenced in a study of chemoradiotherapy in HPV16-positive cancers. Clones were sequenced by immunoSEQ multiplex PCR, and TCRdb holds only the in-frame ones, with some missing. The repertoire holds approximately 23,000 clones, 73% seen once, with 2.6% in the top ten. Sample collection was performed from a patient who underwent chemoradiotherapy. The receptors derive from a human donor with HPV-associated anogenital cancer.

The chain is built from TRBV9 and TRBJ2-5; TRBD1 is a possible D gene (5 bases). This CDR3 contains 14 residues. V lost 0 bases and J lost 2, with 8 bases in between. Looked up from germline, CDR1 is SGDLS and CDR2 is YYNGEE. CDR3 sequence reads: CASSVGREQETQYF. DNA of the CDR3: TGTGCCAGCAGCGTAGGCAGGGAACAAGAGACCCAGTACTTC.

The chain employs TRBV19 and TRBJ1-1; 10 bases are a match to TRBD1. After removal of 5 bases from V and 4 bases from J, the junction contained 4 bases not matched to a gene. Germline V gene lookup returns CDR1 LNHDA and CDR2 SQIVND (reference sequence). The CDR3 runs 14 residues. CDR3 in amino acids: CASSLDRGGTEAFF. CDR3 nucleotides: TGTGCCAGTAGTCTGGACAGGGGGGGCACTGAAGCTTTCTTT.

The chain uses TRBV19 and TRBJ2-7; D may be TRBD2 (5 bases). With 5 bases removed from V and 4 bases from J, the gap between germline ends came to 21 bases. CDR3 size: 16 residues. The germline V gene encodes CDR1 LNHDA and CDR2 SQIVND (reference sequence). The CDR3, as DNA: TGTGCCAGTAGTCCTCACACGGGGTCCTTTCGATACGAGCAGTACTTC. Amino acids: CASSPHTGSFRYEQYF.